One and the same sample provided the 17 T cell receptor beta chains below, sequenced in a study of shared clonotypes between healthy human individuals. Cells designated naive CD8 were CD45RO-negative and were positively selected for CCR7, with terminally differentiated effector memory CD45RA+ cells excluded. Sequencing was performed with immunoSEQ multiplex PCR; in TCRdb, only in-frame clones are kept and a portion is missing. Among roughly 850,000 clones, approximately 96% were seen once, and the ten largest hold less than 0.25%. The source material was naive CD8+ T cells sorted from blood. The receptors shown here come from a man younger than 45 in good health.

The DNA for the CDR3 is TGTGCCAGCCTCAGAGCTAGCGGTTACAATGAGCAGTTCTTC. Protein product: CASLRASGYNEQFF. The chain recombines TRBV7-2 with TRBJ2-1; 7 bases align to TRBD2. Germline lookup yields CDR1 SGHTA and CDR2 FQGNSA. The CDR3 has 14 residues. The trim removed 8 bases at V and 4 bases at J, leaving 8 bases unmatched.

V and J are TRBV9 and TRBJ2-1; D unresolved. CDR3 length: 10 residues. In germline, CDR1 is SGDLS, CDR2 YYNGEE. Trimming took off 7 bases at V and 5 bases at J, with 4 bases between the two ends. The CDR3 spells CASGDNEQFF. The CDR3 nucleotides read TGTGCCAGCGGGGACAATGAGCAGTTCTTC.

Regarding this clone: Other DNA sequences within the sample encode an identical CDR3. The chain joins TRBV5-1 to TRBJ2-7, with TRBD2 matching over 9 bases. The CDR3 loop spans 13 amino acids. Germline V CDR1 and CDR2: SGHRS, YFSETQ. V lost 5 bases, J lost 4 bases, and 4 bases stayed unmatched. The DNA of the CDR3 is TGCGCCAGCAGTAGCGGGAGAGCGTACGAGCAGTACTTC. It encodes CASSSGRAYEQYF.

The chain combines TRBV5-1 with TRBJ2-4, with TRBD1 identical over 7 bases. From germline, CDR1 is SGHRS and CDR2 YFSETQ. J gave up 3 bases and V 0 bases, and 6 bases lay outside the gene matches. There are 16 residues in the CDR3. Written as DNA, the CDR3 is TGCGCCAGCAGCTTGGGGGACAGAGAATTCAAAAACATTCAGTACTTC. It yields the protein CASSLGDREFKNIQYF.

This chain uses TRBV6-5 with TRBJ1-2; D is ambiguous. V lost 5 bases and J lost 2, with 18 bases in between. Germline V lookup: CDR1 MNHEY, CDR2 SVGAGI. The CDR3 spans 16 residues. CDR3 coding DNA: TGTGCCAGCAGTCACTGGACCGGCCGACGGAACTATGGCTACACCTTC. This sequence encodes CASSHWTGRRNYGYTF.

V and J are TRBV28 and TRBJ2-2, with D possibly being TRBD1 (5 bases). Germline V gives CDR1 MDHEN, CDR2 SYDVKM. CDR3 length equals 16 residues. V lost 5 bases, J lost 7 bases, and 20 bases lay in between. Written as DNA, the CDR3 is TGTGCCAGCAGTCCAGACTTGGCAGGGTTAGGCGGGGAGCTGTTTTTT. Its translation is CASSPDLAGLGGELFF.

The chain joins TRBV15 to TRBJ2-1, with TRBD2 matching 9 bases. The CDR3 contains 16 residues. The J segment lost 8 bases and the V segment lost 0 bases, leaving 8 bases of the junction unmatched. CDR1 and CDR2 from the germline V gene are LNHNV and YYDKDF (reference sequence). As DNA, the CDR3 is TGTGCCACCAGCAGAGAAGGCGGGAGGGCCGTCTATGAGCAGTTCTTC. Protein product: CATSREGGRAVYEQFF.

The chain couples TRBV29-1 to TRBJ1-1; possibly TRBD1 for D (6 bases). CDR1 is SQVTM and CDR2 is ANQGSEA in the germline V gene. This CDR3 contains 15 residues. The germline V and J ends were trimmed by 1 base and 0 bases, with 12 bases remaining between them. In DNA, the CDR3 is TGCAGCGTTGAAGGGACAGAAGCCATGAACACTGAAGCTTTCTTT. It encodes CSVEGTEAMNTEAFF.

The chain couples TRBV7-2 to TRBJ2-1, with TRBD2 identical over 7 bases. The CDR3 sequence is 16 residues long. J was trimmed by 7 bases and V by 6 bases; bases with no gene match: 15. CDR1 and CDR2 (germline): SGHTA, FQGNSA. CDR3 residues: CASRNPLAPVRNEQFF. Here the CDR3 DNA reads TGTGCCAGCAGAAACCCACTAGCGCCAGTAAGGAATGAGCAGTTCTTC.

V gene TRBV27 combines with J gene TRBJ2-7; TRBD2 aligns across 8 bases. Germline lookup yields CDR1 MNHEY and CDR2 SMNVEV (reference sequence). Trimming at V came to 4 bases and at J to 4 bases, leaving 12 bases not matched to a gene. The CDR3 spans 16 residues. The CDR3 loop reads CASSYAGGRSLYEQYF. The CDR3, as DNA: TGTGCCAGCAGTTATGCCGGCGGGAGGAGCTTGTACGAGCAGTACTTC.

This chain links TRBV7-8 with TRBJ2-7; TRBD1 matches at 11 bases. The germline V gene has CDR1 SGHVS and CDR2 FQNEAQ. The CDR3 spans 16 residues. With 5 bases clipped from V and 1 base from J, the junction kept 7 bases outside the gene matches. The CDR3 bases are TGTGCCAGCAGCATTCCGGGACAGGGGGGATCCTACGAGCAGTACTTC. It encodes CASSIPGQGGSYEQYF.

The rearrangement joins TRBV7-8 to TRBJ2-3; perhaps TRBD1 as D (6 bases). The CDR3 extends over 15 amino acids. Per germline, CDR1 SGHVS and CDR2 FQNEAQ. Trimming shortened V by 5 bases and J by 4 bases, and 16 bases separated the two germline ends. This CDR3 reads CASSEVQGYADTQYF. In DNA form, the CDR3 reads TGTGCCAGCAGCGAAGTACAGGGTTACGCAGATACGCAGTATTTT.

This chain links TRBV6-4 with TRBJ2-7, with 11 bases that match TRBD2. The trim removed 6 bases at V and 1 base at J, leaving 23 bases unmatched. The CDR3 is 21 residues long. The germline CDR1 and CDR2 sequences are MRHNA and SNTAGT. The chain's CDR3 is CASRDTTGQGIAGGGSYEQYF. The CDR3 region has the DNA TGTGCCAGCAGGGACACGACCGGACAGGGAATAGCGGGAGGGGGGTCCTACGAGCAGTACTTC.

CDR3 bases: TGTGCTAGTGGTTTGGTATTAGGGGCCGAGCAGTTCTTC. Translated, it gives CASGLVLGAEQFF. This rearrangement joins TRBV12-5 to TRBJ2-1, with D perhaps TRBD1 (5 bases). This CDR3 has 13 residues. The germline gives CDR1 LGHNT, CDR2 FRNRAP. With 0 bases removed from V and 10 bases from J, the gap between germline ends came to 10 bases.

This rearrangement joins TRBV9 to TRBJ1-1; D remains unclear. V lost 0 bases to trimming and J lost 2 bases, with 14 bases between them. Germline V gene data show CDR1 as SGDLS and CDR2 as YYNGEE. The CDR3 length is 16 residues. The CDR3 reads CASSVVTASTNTEAFF. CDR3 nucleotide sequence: TGTGCCAGCAGCGTAGTAACAGCTTCGACCAACACTGAAGCTTTCTTT.

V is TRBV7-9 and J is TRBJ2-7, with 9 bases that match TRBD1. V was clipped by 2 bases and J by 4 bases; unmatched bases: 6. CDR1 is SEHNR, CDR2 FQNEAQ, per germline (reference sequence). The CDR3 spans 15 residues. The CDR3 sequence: CASSLRTGGWYEQYF. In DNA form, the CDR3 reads TGTGCCAGCAGCTTACGTACAGGGGGCTGGTACGAGCAGTACTTC.

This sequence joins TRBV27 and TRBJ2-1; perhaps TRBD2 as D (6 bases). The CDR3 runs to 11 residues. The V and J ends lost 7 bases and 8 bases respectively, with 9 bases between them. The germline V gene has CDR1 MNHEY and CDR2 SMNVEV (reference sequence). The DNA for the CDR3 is TGTGCCAGCATATCGGGGGATGAGCAGTTCTTC. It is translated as CASISGDEQFF.